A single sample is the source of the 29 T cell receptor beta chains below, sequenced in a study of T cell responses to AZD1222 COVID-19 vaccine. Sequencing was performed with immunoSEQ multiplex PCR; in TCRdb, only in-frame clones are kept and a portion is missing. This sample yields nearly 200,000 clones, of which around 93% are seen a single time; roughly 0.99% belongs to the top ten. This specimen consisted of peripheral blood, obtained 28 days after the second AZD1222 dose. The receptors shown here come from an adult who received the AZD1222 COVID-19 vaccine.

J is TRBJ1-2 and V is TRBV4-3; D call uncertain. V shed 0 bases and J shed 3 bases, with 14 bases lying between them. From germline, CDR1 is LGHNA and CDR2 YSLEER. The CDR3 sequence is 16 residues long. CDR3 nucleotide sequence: TGCGCCAGCAGCCAAGATTCAACACCCTGGGACTATGGCTACACCTTC. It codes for CASSQDSTPWDYGYTF.

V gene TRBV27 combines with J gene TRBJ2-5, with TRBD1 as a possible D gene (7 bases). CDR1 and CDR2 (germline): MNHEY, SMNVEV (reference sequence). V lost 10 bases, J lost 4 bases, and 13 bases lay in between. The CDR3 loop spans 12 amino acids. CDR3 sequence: CATRRGRETQYF. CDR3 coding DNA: TGTGCCACACGGAGGGGGCGAGAGACCCAGTACTTC.

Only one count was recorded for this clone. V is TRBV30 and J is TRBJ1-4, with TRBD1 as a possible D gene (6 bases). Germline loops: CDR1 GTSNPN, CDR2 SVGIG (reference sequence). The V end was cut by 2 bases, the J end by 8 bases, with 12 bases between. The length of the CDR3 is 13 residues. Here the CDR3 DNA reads TGTGCCTGGAGTCGACAGGAGGGCGAAAAACTGTTTTTT. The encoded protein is CAWSRQEGEKLFF.

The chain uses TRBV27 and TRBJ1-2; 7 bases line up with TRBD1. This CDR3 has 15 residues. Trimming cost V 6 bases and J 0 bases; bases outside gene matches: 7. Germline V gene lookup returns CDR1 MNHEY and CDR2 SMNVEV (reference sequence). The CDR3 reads CASRTNRGANYGYTF. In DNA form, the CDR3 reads TGTGCCAGCAGAACCAACAGGGGCGCTAACTATGGCTACACCTTC.

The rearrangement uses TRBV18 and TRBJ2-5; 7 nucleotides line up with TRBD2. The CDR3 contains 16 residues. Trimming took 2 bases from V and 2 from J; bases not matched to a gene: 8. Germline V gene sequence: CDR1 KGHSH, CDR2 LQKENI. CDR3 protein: CASSPFSAGLQETQYF. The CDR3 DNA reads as TGTGCCAGCTCACCATTTTCAGCGGGACTACAAGAGACCCAGTACTTC.

CDR3 nucleotide sequence: TGTGCCAGTAGTATAAAGGGGGCTAGAACTGAAGCTTTCTTT. This sequence encodes CASSIKGARTEAFF. The chain uses TRBV19 and TRBJ1-1; TRBD1 agrees at 7 bases. V dropped 2 bases and J dropped 5; count of bases not matched to a gene: 5. CDR1 and CDR2 from the germline V gene are LNHDA and SQIVND (reference sequence). The CDR3 length is 14 residues.

The DNA for the CDR3 is TGTGCTAGTGGTATCGACACCAGCACAGATACGCAGTATTTT. This gives the protein CASGIDTSTDTQYF. V usage is TRBV12-5 and J usage is TRBJ2-3; D gene ambiguous. There are 14 residues in the CDR3. V shed 5 bases and J shed 0 bases, with 9 bases lying between them. Germline CDR1 is LGHNT and CDR2 is FRNRAP. Supplemented by reference TRBV12-5 and TRBJ2-3, the full variable domain reads DARVTQTPRHKVTEMGQEVTMRCQPILGHNTVFWYRQTMMQGLELLAYFRNRAPLDDSGMPKDRFSAEMPDATLATLKIQPSEPRDSAVYFCASGIDTSTDTQYFGPGTRLTVL.

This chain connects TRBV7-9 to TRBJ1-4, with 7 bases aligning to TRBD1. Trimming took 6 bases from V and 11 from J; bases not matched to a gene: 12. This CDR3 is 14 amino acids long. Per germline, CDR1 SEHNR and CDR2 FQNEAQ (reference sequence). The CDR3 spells CASSRTGAESKLFF. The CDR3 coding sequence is TGTGCCAGCAGTCGTACAGGGGCTGAGAGTAAACTGTTTTTT. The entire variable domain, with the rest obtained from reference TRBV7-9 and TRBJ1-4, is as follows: DTGVSQNPRHKITKRGQNVTFRCDPISEHNRLYWYRQTLGQGPEFLTYFQNEAQLEKSRLLSDRFSAERPKGSFSTLEIQRTEQGDSAMYLCASSRTGAESKLFFGSGTQLSVL.

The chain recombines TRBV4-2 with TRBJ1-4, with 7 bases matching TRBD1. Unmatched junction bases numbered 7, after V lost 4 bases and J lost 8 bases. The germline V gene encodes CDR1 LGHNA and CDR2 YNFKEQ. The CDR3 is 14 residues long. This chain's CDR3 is CASSPPRGQEKLFF. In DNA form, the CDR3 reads TGTGCCAGCAGCCCTCCAAGGGGGCAGGAAAAACTGTTTTTT.

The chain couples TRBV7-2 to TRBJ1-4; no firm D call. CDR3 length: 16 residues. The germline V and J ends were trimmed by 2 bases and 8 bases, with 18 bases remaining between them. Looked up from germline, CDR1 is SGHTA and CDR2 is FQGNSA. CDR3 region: CASSLSGPPRLEKLFF. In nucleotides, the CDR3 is TGTGCCAGCAGCTTAAGTGGGCCCCCCAGATTAGAAAAACTGTTTTTT.

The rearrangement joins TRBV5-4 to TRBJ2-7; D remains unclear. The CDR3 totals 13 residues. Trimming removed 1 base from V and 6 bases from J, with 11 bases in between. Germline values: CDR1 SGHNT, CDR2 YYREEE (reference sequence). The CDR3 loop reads CASSLWDIREQYF. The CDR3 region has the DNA TGTGCCAGCAGCTTGTGGGATATTCGCGAGCAGTACTTC.

The CDR3 bases are TGTGCCAGTAGTACAGAGCTATATAGCAATCAGCCCCAGCATTTT. Translated, it gives CASSTELYSNQPQHF. The chain joins TRBV19 to TRBJ1-5, with unresolved D. The CDR3 has 15 residues. Germline loops: CDR1 LNHDA, CDR2 SQIVND (reference sequence). V was shortened by 4 bases and J by 0 bases, with 10 bases between the two germline ends.

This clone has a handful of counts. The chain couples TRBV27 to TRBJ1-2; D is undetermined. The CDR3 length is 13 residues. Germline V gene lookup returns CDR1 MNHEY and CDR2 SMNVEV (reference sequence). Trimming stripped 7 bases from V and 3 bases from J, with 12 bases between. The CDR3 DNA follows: TGTGCCAGCACCCGGGGAAGGCACTATGGCTACACCTTC. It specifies CASTRGRHYGYTF.

The CDR3 sequence is CASSRIVSNQPQHF. CDR3 bases: TGTGCCAGCAGCCGGATCGTTAGCAATCAGCCCCAGCATTTT. V gene TRBV2 combines with J gene TRBJ1-5; D call uncertain. The V end was cut by 6 bases, the J end by 0 bases, with 9 bases between. CDR1 and CDR2 (germline): SNHLY, FYNNEI. The CDR3 is made up of 14 amino acids.

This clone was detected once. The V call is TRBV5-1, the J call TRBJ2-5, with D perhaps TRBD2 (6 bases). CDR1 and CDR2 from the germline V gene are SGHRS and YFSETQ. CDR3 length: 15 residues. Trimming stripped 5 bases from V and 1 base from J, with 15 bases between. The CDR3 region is CASSSPTGVQETQYF. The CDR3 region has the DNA TGCGCCAGCAGTTCACCAACGGGGGTCCAAGAGACCCAGTACTTC.

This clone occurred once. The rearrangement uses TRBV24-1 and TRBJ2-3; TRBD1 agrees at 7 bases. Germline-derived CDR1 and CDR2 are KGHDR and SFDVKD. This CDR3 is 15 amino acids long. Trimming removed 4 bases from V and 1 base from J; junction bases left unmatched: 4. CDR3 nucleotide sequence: TGTGCCACCAGTGACGGACAGGACCGCACAGATACGCAGTATTTT. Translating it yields CATSDGQDRTDTQYF.

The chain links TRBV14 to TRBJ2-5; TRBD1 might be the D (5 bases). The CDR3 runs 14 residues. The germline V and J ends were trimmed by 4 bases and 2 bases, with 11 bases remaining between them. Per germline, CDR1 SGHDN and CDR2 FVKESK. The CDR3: CASSRQWGQETQYF. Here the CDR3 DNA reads TGTGCCAGCAGCCGACAGTGGGGTCAAGAGACCCAGTACTTC.

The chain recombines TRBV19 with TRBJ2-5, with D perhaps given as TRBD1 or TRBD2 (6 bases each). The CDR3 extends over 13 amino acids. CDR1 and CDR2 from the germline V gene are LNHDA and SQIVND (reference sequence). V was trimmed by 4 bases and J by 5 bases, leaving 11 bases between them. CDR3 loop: CASSRGAGETQYF. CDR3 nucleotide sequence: TGTGCCAGTAGTAGGGGGGCCGGGGAGACCCAGTACTTC.

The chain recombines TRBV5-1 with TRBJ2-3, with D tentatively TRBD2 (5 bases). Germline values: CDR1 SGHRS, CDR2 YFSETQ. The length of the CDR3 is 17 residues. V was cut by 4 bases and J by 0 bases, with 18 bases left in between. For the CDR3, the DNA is TGCGCCAGCAGCGCCGAGCCGGTGGGAGCTAGCACAGATACGCAGTATTTT. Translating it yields CASSAEPVGASTDTQYF.

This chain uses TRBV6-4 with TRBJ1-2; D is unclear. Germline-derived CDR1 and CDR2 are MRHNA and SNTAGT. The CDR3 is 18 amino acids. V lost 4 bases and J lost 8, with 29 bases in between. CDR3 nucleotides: TGTGCCAGCAGTGTTCGCCAGCTGGGGTTCCCTCCCGAGACGGGCTACACCTTC. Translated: CASSVRQLGFPPETGYTF.

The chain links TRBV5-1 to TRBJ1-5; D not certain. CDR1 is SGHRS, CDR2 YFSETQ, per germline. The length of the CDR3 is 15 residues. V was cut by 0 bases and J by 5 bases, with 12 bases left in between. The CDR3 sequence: CASSLGSGSDQPQHF. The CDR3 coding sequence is TGCGCCAGCAGCTTGGGATCGGGGTCGGATCAGCCCCAGCATTTT.

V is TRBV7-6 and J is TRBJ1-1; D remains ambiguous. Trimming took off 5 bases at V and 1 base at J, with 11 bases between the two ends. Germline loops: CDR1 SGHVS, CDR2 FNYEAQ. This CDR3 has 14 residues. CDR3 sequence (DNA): TGTGCCAGCAGCCTCAGGACGGCGAACACTGAAGCTTTCTTT. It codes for CASSLRTANTEAFF. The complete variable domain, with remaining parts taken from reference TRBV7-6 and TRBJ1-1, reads GAGVSQSPRYKVTKRGQDVALRCDPISGHVSLYWYRQALGQGPEFLTYFNYEAQQDKSGLPNDRFSAERPEGSISTLTIQRTEQRDSAMYRCASSLRTANTEAFFGQGTRLTVV.

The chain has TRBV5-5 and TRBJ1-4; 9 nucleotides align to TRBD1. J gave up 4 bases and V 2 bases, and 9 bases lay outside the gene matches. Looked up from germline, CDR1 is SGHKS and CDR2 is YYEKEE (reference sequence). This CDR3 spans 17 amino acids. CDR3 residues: CASSLAQGAQVNEKLFF. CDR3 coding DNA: TGTGCCAGCAGCTTAGCACAGGGGGCGCAGGTTAATGAAAAACTGTTTTTT. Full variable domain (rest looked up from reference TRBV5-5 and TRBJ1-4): DAGVTQSPTHLIKTRGQQVTLRCSPISGHKSVSWYQQVLGQGPQFIFQYYEKEERGRGNFPDRFSARQFPNYSSELNVNALLLGDSALYLCASSLAQGAQVNEKLFFGSGTQLSVL.

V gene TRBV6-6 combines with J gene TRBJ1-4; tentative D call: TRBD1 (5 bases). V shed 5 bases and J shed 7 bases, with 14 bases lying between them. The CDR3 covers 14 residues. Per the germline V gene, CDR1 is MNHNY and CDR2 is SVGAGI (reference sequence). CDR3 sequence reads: CASSRSGASEKLFF. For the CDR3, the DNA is TGTGCCAGCAGTCGATCCGGGGCGAGTGAAAAACTGTTTTTT.

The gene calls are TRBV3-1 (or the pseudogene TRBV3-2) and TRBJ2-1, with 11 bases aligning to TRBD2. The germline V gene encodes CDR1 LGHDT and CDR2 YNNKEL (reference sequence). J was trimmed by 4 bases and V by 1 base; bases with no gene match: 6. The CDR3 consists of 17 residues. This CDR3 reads CASSQAPSGGLYNEQFF. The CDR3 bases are TGTGCCAGCAGCCAAGCCCCTAGCGGGGGGTTATACAATGAGCAGTTCTTC.

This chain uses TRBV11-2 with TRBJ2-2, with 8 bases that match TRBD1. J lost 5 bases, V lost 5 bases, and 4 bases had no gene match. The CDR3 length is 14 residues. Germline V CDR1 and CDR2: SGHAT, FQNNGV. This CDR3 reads CASSADRATGELFF. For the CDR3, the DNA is TGTGCCAGCAGCGCGGACAGGGCTACCGGGGAGCTGTTTTTT.

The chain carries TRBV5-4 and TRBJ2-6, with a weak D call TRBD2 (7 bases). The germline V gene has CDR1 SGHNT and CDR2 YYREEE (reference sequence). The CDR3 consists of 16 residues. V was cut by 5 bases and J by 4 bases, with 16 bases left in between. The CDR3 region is CASSQEGGLGANVLTF. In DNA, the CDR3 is TGTGCCAGCAGTCAGGAGGGGGGGCTCGGGGCCAACGTCCTGACTTTC. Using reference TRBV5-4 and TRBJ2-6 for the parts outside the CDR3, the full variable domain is ETGVTQSPTHLIKTRGQQVTLRCSSQSGHNTVSWYQQALGQGPQFIFQYYREEENGRGNFPPRFSGLQFPNYSSELNVNALELDDSALYLCASSQEGGLGANVLTFGAGSRLTVL.

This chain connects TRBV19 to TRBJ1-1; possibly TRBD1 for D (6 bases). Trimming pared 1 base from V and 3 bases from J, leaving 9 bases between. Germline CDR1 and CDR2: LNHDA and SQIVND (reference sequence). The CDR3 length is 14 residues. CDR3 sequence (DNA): TGTGCCAGTAGTATAGCAGGGGCAGACACTGAAGCTTTCTTT. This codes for CASSIAGADTEAFF.

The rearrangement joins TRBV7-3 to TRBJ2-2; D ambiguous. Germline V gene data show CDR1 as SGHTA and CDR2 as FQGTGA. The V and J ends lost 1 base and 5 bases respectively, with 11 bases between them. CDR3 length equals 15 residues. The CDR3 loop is CASSLNLWGTGELFF. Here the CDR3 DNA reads TGTGCCAGCAGCTTAAATCTGTGGGGAACCGGGGAGCTGTTTTTT.